The 30 T cell receptor beta chains reported below all come from one sample, sequenced in a study of T cell repertoires in cytomegalovirus infection. TCRdb itself ran the reads through MiXCR, one entry per CDR3 protein. The profile shows about 770,000 distinct CDR3 sequences, 25% to 30% of them singletons. Their antigens remain unidentified. Sequencing was performed on cultured CD8+ T cells from PBMCs, taken from culture after CMV antigen stimulation. The receptor set was obtained from a human donor in good health (CMV status not recorded). Some clones in this sample may be carry-over from other donors' samples.

The chain couples TRBV10-3 to TRBJ1-1, with D possibly TRBD1 on 6 matching bases. Trimming shortened V by 0 bases and J by 0 bases, and 11 bases separated the two germline ends. The CDR3 has 16 amino acids. Germline CDR1 ENHRY, CDR2 SYGVKD. The CDR3 DNA is TGTGCCATCAGTGAGTCTGCGGACAGCTTGAACACTGAAGCTTTCTTT. Its translation is CAISESADSLNTEAFF.

The V and J genes are TRBV19 and TRBJ2-5; 9 bases align to TRBD1. V gave up 5 bases and J gave up 2 bases; unmatched junction bases: 6. The CDR3 contains 15 residues. Germline values: CDR1 LNHDA, CDR2 SQIVND (reference sequence). CDR3 sequence (DNA): TGTGCCAGTAGTGGACAGGGGCGACGTCAAGAGACCCAGTACTTC. It is translated as CASSGQGRRQETQYF.

This clonotype was observed a few times. This chain uses TRBV28 with TRBJ1-1; possibly TRBD1 for D (6 bases). The V gene's germline CDR1 is MDHEN and CDR2 SYDVKM. The CDR3 covers 16 residues. The V and J ends lost 3 bases and 1 base respectively, with 15 bases between them. The CDR3 region is CASSFHGQIENTEAFF. CDR3 bases: TGTGCCAGCAGTTTTCATGGACAGATTGAGAACACTGAAGCTTTCTTT.

The rearrangement links TRBV4-3 to TRBJ2-2; D gene ambiguous. The V end lost 2 bases, the J end lost 2 bases, and 9 bases lay between the germline ends. Looked up from germline, CDR1 is LGHNA and CDR2 is YSLEER. CDR3 length equals 15 residues. The CDR3 region is CASSQTAFNTGELFF. CDR3 in DNA: TGCGCCAGCAGCCAAACAGCCTTCAACACCGGGGAGCTGTTTTTT.

This clonotype was observed a handful of times. This chain connects TRBV20-1 to TRBJ2-1; no reliable D call. Trimming took off 6 bases at V and 0 bases at J, with 15 bases between the two ends. Germline CDR1 and CDR2: DFQATT and SNEGSKA (reference sequence). The CDR3 consists of 15 residues. This CDR3 reads CSAPLIPGSYNEQFF. DNA for the CDR3: TGCAGTGCCCCCCTGATACCGGGCTCCTACAATGAGCAGTTCTTC.

This clonotype has just a few counts. The rearrangement links TRBV6-1 to TRBJ1-5, with D uncertain. Germline-derived CDR1 and CDR2 are MNHNS and SASEGT. The CDR3 consists of 13 residues. Trimming took 10 bases from V and 0 from J, leaving 10 bases between them. CDR3 coding DNA: TGTGCCACCTGTCTCAATAGCAATCAGCCCCAGCATTTT. It yields the protein CATCLNSNQPQHF.

This chain uses TRBV6-2 or TRBV6-3 with TRBJ2-6, with D tentatively TRBD1 or TRBD2 (6 bases each). Trimming shortened V by 10 bases and J by 0 bases, and 16 bases separated the two germline ends. The CDR3 contains 16 residues. The V gene's germline CDR1 is MNHEY and CDR2 SVGEGT. In DNA, the CDR3 is TGTGCCACAGGGGCGGGACACTACTCTGGGGCCAACGTCCTGACTTTC. Translation: CATGAGHYSGANVLTF.

In its sample, this clonotype was seen a few times. This chain connects TRBV12-3 or TRBV12-4 to TRBJ2-7, with 8 bases that match TRBD1. J was trimmed by 7 bases and V by 6 bases; bases with no gene match: 5. The CDR3 has 12 amino acids. The CDR3 loop reads CASSQGAGEQYV. Here the CDR3 DNA reads TGTGCCAGCAGCCAGGGGGCAGGAGAGCAGTACGTC.

This clonotype was seen only a few times. The chain recombines TRBV2 with TRBJ2-7, with D tentatively TRBD2 (7 bases). V gave up 8 bases and J gave up 6 bases, with 17 bases separating them. The germline gives CDR1 SNHLY, CDR2 FYNNEI. The CDR3 covers 13 residues. The CDR3 nucleotides read TGTGCCAGCGGGCTGGGCGGGGGCGGCGAGCAGTACTTC. The encoded protein is CASGLGGGGEQYF.

This clonotype was recorded a few times. As DNA, the CDR3 is TGTGCCAGCAGTTACGTCGACGGGGGGGCTGATACGCAGTATTTT. This translates into CASSYVDGGADTQYF. J is TRBJ2-3 and V is TRBV6-6, with 8 bases matching TRBD2. The trim removed 2 bases at V and 6 bases at J, leaving 7 bases unmatched. This CDR3 spans 15 amino acids. CDR1 and CDR2 (germline): MNHNY, SVGAGI (reference sequence).

This clonotype came up once. The chain combines TRBV28 with TRBJ2-1; TRBD2 aligns across 9 bases. Germline values: CDR1 MDHEN, CDR2 SYDVKM. With 5 bases clipped from V and 6 bases from J, the junction kept 11 bases outside the gene matches. The CDR3 covers 16 residues. As DNA, the CDR3 is TGTGCCAGCAGTAACCAGCGGGGGGTCCTACCCAATGAGCAGTTCTTC. Protein product: CASSNQRGVLPNEQFF.

The J gene is TRBJ1-1, the V gene TRBV5-1; tentative D call: TRBD1 (5 bases). The CDR3 contains 15 residues. CDR1 and CDR2 (germline): SGHRS, YFSETQ. The ends were cut back, 4 bases at V and 0 bases at J, with 13 bases in the middle. CDR3 bases: TGCGCCAGCAGCCCACTACAGGAGCTGAACACTGAAGCTTTCTTT. Amino acids: CASSPLQELNTEAFF.

This chain uses TRBV6-6 with TRBJ2-1, with a weak D call TRBD1 (5 bases). V was clipped by 2 bases and J by 2 bases, with 10 bases between them. The CDR3 is 15 residues long. Germline V gene sequence: CDR1 MNHNY, CDR2 SVGAGI (reference sequence). The CDR3 sequence: CASSYSQTAYNEQFF. The CDR3 nucleotides are TGTGCCAGCAGTTACAGTCAGACAGCCTACAATGAGCAGTTCTTC.

As concerns this clonotype: Because it lacks the conserved phenylalanine or tryptophan at the end, this CDR3 is likely a read error. It is unclear where the CDR3 begins or ends on the DNA, so no DNA is shown, and the CDR3 is as TCRdb lists it. The V call is TRBV29-1, the J call TRBJ1-1; the table's D call, TRBD1, was not checked against the DNA. Including both end residues, the CDR3 is 9 amino acids long. Germline values: CDR1 SQVTM, CDR2 ANQGSEA. The CDR3 sequence is CSVGSGTDV.

This clonotype was seen only a few times. The chain recombines TRBV27 with TRBJ2-1; D is uncertain. The CDR3 runs 11 residues. Germline V gene lookup returns CDR1 MNHEY and CDR2 SMNVEV (reference sequence). Trimming removed 5 bases at V and 10 bases at J, with 9 bases between. In nucleotides, the CDR3 is TGTGCCAGCAGTACCCGACACGAGCAGTTCTTC. It yields the protein CASSTRHEQFF.

There are a few counts of this clonotype. The CDR3 bases are TGTGCCAGCAGTTATGGGGGCGTTGGCACTGAAGCTTTCTTT. Translation gives CASSYGGVGTEAFF. The chain uses TRBV27 and TRBJ1-1, with a tentative D call TRBD1 (6 bases). The CDR3 is made up of 14 amino acids. Germline V CDR1 and CDR2: MNHEY, SMNVEV (reference sequence). Trimming pared 4 bases from V and 4 bases from J, leaving 13 bases between.

This clonotype has only a few counts. The chain combines TRBV6-2 or TRBV6-3 with TRBJ2-1; 11 positions match TRBD2. Germline V gene lookup returns CDR1 MNHEY and CDR2 SVGEGT. The junction had 5 bases not matched to a gene; V was cut back by 0 bases and J by 4 bases. The CDR3 has 17 residues. The CDR3 reads CASSYSKLAGDYNEQFF. DNA of the CDR3: TGTGCCAGCAGTTACTCGAAACTAGCGGGGGATTACAATGAGCAGTTCTTC.

The table lists this clonotype with many counts. The chain has TRBV6-1 and TRBJ2-7; D unclear. The V gene lost 3 bases and the J gene lost 2 bases, with 11 bases spanning the gap. CDR3 length equals 14 residues. Germline V gene lookup returns CDR1 MNHNS and CDR2 SASEGT. The CDR3 nucleotides are TGTGCCAGCAGTGACCGGACGTCGGCCTACGAGCAGTACTTC. It specifies CASSDRTSAYEQYF.

The V gene is TRBV7-8, the J gene TRBJ1-2; TRBD1 aligns across 7 bases. Germline trimming cut 6 bases from V and 4 bases from J; bases unmatched to any gene: 8. There are 14 residues in the CDR3. Germline loops: CDR1 SGHVS, CDR2 FQNEAQ. CDR3 in amino acids: CASRSGQSGYGYTF. The CDR3 DNA reads as TGTGCCAGCAGATCGGGACAGAGTGGCTATGGCTACACCTTC.

Turning to this clonotype: Its ends do not fully match the called genes, so a read error is possible. The rearrangement links TRBV11-2 to TRBJ2-3, with 10 positions matching TRBD2. CDR1 and CDR2 from the germline V gene are SGHAT and FQNNGV. The CDR3 is made up of 17 amino acids. The DNA for the CDR3 is TGTACCAGCAGCTTTGAACTCAGCGGGGGGGGCACAGATACGCAGTATTTT. This gives the protein CTSSFELSGGGTDTQYF. Together with reference TRBV11-2 and TRBJ2-3, the CDR3 gives the full variable domain: EAGVAQSPRYKIIEKRQSVAFWCNPISGHATLYWYQQILGQGPKLLIQFQNNGVVDDSQLPKDRFSAERLKGVDSTLKIQPAKLEDSAVYLCTSSFELSGGGTDTQYFGPGTRLTVL.

This clonotype was seen once. V usage is TRBV7-4 and J usage is TRBJ1-5; no firm D call. The V gene lost 4 bases and the J gene lost 4 bases, with 11 bases spanning the gap. Germline V CDR1 and CDR2: SGHVT, SQSDAQ. CDR3 length equals 14 residues. As DNA, the CDR3 is TGTGCCAGCAGCTCGGCCACCGATAATCAGCCCCAGCATTTT. It encodes CASSSATDNQPQHF.

Of note for this clonotype: A much larger clonotype is one base distant, so this may be a read error. V gene TRBV28 combines with J gene TRBJ2-7; 7 positions match TRBD1. The CDR3 sequence is 15 residues long. CDR1 and CDR2 (germline): MDHEN, SYDVKM. The CDR3 loop reads CASNPGWDSSYGQYV. Written as DNA, the CDR3 is TGTGCCAGCAACCCCGGGTGGGACAGCTCCTACGGGCAGTACGTC.

In this sample, this clonotype turned up a few times. The chain carries TRBV12-3 or TRBV12-4 and TRBJ2-3, with D perhaps being TRBD1 or TRBD2 (5 bases each). The V gene lost 6 bases and the J gene lost 1 base, with 14 bases spanning the gap. The CDR3 runs 15 residues. In nucleotides, the CDR3 is TGTGCCAGCAGCTACGGGACCCTAGGCACAGATACGCAGTATTTT. Translating it yields CASSYGTLGTDTQYF.

Only a few counts were recorded for this clonotype. In DNA form, the CDR3 reads TGTGCCAGCAGCGCCGGGACAGGGAGATACGAGCAGTACTTC. It specifies CASSAGTGRYEQYF. This chain joins TRBV7-6 and TRBJ2-7, with 9 nucleotides matching TRBD1. This CDR3 has 14 residues. The V gene end was trimmed by 5 bases and the J gene end by 4 bases; junction bases not matched to a gene: 6. Germline V gene sequence: CDR1 SGHVS, CDR2 FNYEAQ.

This clonotype has only a few counts. The chain carries TRBV6-2 or TRBV6-3 and TRBJ2-7; 12 bases match TRBD1. Germline CDR1 and CDR2: MNHEY and SVGEGT. CDR3 length: 16 residues. V dropped 0 bases and J dropped 3; count of bases not matched to a gene: 3. In nucleotides, the CDR3 is TGTGCCAGCAGTTACTCGGGGACAGGGGGCTTCTACGAGCAGTACGTC. Encoded protein: CASSYSGTGGFYEQYV.

This clonotype was recorded at least ten times. The genes are TRBV7-2 and TRBJ1-5, with no clear D. This CDR3 spans 19 amino acids. The V and J ends lost 2 bases and 0 bases respectively, with 20 bases between them. CDR1 is SGHTA, CDR2 FQGNSA, per germline. Here the CDR3 reads CASSLSRSVAVNSNQPQHF. CDR3 DNA sequence: TGTGCCAGCAGCTTATCCAGATCGGTGGCAGTTAATAGCAATCAGCCCCAGCATTTT.

The V and J genes are TRBV20-1 and TRBJ2-7; 9 bases fit TRBD2. Germline loops: CDR1 DFQATT, CDR2 SNEGSKA (reference sequence). V dropped 3 bases and J dropped 3; count of bases not matched to a gene: 9. The CDR3 contains 15 residues. The CDR3 sequence: CSARGEGLAVYEQYV. DNA of the CDR3: TGCAGTGCTAGGGGGGAGGGACTAGCTGTCTACGAGCAGTACGTC.

This clonotype was seen more than once but under ten times. The chain joins TRBV10-2 to TRBJ2-7; the D is unclear. Germline CDR1 is WSHSY and CDR2 is SAAADI. Deletions cut 2 bases from V and 0 bases from J, with 17 bases between. CDR3 length: 17 amino acids. The CDR3 region is CASSEPLDLYFSYEQYF. CDR3 bases: TGCGCCAGCAGTGAGCCGCTCGACCTGTATTTCTCCTACGAGCAGTACTTC.

The count of this clonotype is one. This chain links TRBV5-1 with TRBJ2-7; D might be TRBD2 (5 bases). The CDR3 runs to 14 residues. V was pared by 0 bases and J by 2 bases, with 9 bases between. The germline CDR1 and CDR2 sequences are SGHRS and YFSETQ. CDR3: CASSLGDGTYEQYF. The DNA for the CDR3 is TGCGCCAGCAGCTTGGGTGACGGGACCTACGAGCAGTACTTC. The entire variable domain, with the rest obtained from reference TRBV5-1 and TRBJ2-7, is as follows: KAGVTQTPRYLIKTRGQQVTLSCSPISGHRSVSWYQQTPGQGLQFLFEYFSETQRNKGNFPGRFSGRQFSNSRSEMNVSTLELGDSALYLCASSLGDGTYEQYFGPGTRLTVT.

The rearrangement joins TRBV27 to TRBJ2-7, with D tentatively TRBD2 (6 bases). The CDR3 contains 14 residues. The V gene lost 4 bases and the J gene lost 4 bases, with 14 bases spanning the gap. Per germline, CDR1 MNHEY and CDR2 SMNVEV (reference sequence). CDR3: CASSWGVRGYEQYV. The CDR3 DNA follows: TGTGCCAGCAGTTGGGGGGTTCGGGGGTACGAGCAGTACGTC.